This is a list of T cell receptor beta chains from one sample in a study of cytomegalovirus exposure and HLA in healthy donors. TCRdb's copy holds only in-frame clones and misses some; the assay was immunoSEQ multiplex PCR. Of over 75,000 clones in the sample, about 80% were seen once. Sequencing was performed on PBMCs. The receptors come from an older woman in good health and CMV-seronegative. Each CDR3 is given with its conserved first and last residue. The D gene is left open where the match is weak. Clone sizes are given selectively: once, few, many, or a class where the clone is expanded.

size: -
J: TRBJ1-5
D: TRBD1
V: TRBV19
DNA: TGTGCCAGTAGTGTCAGACAGGGTGGCAGCAATCAGCCCCAGCATTTT
CDR3: CASSVRQGGSNQPQHF

size: -
J: TRBJ2-3
D: -
V: TRBV6-5
DNA: TGTGCCAGCAGCCGTAGCGTGTCTAGCACAGATACGCAGTATTTT
CDR3: CASSRSVSSTDTQYF

size: -
J: TRBJ2-3
D: TRBD2
V: TRBV7-9
DNA: TGTGCCAGCAGCTTCCGAGGACTAGCGGGAAGGACAGATACGCAGTATTTT
CDR3: CASSFRGLAGRTDTQYF

size: -
J: TRBJ1-6
D: TRBD1
V: TRBV25-1
DNA: TGTGCCAGCAGTGGACCCGGACAGGGACTATCCAATTCACCCCTCCACTTT
CDR3: CASSGPGQGLSNSPLHF

size: -
J: TRBJ2-1
D: TRBD2
V: TRBV30
DNA: TGTGCCTGGCAAGCGGGCCTAGCGGGAGGGAATGAGCAGTTCTTC
CDR3: CAWQAGLAGGNEQFF

size: -
J: TRBJ2-7
D: TRBD2
V: TRBV6-5
DNA: TGTGCCAGCAGTTACGGCGGGAGGGACTACGAGCAGTACTTC
CDR3: CASSYGGRDYEQYF

size: -
J: TRBJ1-1
D: TRBD1
V: TRBV15
DNA: TGTGCCACCAGCCGTGGACAGGTTGAAGCTTTCTTT
CDR3: CATSRGQVEAFF

size: -
J: TRBJ2-1
D: -
V: TRBV5-1
DNA: TGCGCCAGCAGCTTGACTGCCGGGGCCTACAATGAGCAGTTCTTC
CDR3: CASSLTAGAYNEQFF

size: -
J: TRBJ1-4
D: TRBD1
V: TRBV10-3
DNA: TGTGCCATCAGTGAGTCAGGGGGCGAGGAAAAACTGTTTTTT
CDR3: CAISESGGEEKLFF

size: -
J: TRBJ2-5
D: TRBD2
V: TRBV7-6
DNA: TGTGCCAGCGGCCGGGGGGGCAGCGAGACCCAGTACTTC
CDR3: CASGRGGSETQYF

size: -
J: TRBJ1-3
D: -
V: TRBV30
DNA: TGTGCCTGGAGTGGGGGAGGGACCGGAAACACCATATATTTT
CDR3: CAWSGGGTGNTIYF

size: -
J: TRBJ2-5
D: TRBD2
V: TRBV18
DNA: TGTGCCAGCTCACCCATACTAGCGGGCCAAGAGACCCAGTACTTC
CDR3: CASSPILAGQETQYF

size: -
J: TRBJ2-7
D: TRBD1
V: TRBV6-5
DNA: TGTGCCAGCAGTTACAACGGACAGGGGGCGCTCGAGCAGTACTTC
CDR3: CASSYNGQGALEQYF

size: few
J: TRBJ2-1
D: -
V: TRBV4-1
DNA: TGCGCCAGCAGCGTAGTAGCGGAAAACTCCTACAATGAGCAGTTCTTC
CDR3: CASSVVAENSYNEQFF

size: -
J: TRBJ2-7
D: -
V: TRBV7-9
DNA: TGTGCCAGCAGCTTAGGGGAGTTTCGTAGATCCTACGAGCAGTACTTC
CDR3: CASSLGEFRRSYEQYF

size: -
J: TRBJ1-2
D: TRBD1
V: TRBV7-8
DNA: TGTGCCAGCACCAGAACAGGGGTGGGGGGCTACACCTTC
CDR3: CASTRTGVGGYTF

size: -
J: TRBJ2-2
D: -
V: TRBV6-1
DNA: TGTGCCAGCAGTGAAATTGCAGGGCCAACCGGGGAGCTGTTTTTT
CDR3: CASSEIAGPTGELFF

size: -
J: TRBJ2-6
D: -
V: TRBV10-3
DNA: TGTGCCTCCAGCCAGGAACTCCTCTCTGGGGCCAACGTCCTGACTTTC
CDR3: CASSQELLSGANVLTF

size: -
J: TRBJ2-5
D: -
V: TRBV9
DNA: TGTGCCAGCAGCGTCCTGGGGGGGGCCCCTCAAGAGACCCAGTACTTC
CDR3: CASSVLGGAPQETQYF

size: -
J: TRBJ2-1
D: TRBD2
V: TRBV27
DNA: TGTGCCAGCAGTTTATCTACGGGGGGTTACAATGAGCAGTTCTTC
CDR3: CASSLSTGGYNEQFF

size: -
J: TRBJ1-5
D: -
V: TRBV6-1
DNA: TGTGCCAGCCAGAGGATGAATAGCAATCAGCCCCAGCATTTT
CDR3: CASQRMNSNQPQHF

size: -
J: TRBJ2-7
D: TRBD1
V: TRBV10-2
DNA: TGCGCCAGCAGGGATAGACAGGGGGCGGGTCGGCAGTACTTC
CDR3: CASRDRQGAGRQYF

size: -
J: TRBJ1-5
D: -
V: TRBV12-5
DNA: TGTGCTAGTGGACCCGGGGGGAGCAATCAGCCCCAGCATTTT
CDR3: CASGPGGSNQPQHF

size: -
J: TRBJ1-4
D: -
V: TRBV27
DNA: TGTGCCAGCAGTCGAAAGGGAGGGAATAATGAAAAACTGTTTTTT
CDR3: CASSRKGGNNEKLFF

size: -
J: TRBJ1-1
D: -
V: TRBV5-4
DNA: TGTGCCAGCAGCTCGGATCGTGGACAGATGAACACTGAAGCTTTCTTT
CDR3: CASSSDRGQMNTEAFF

size: -
J: TRBJ2-3
D: -
V: TRBV7-2
DNA: TGTGCCAGCAGCTTTTGGGTGCGGGAAGGCGCAGATACGCAGTATTTT
CDR3: CASSFWVREGADTQYF

size: -
J: TRBJ2-1
D: TRBD2
V: TRBV7-2
DNA: TGTGCCAGCAGCCCGGGGACTAGCGTAGTCAATGAGCAGTTCTTC
CDR3: CASSPGTSVVNEQFF

size: -
J: TRBJ1-1
D: -
V: TRBV7-2
DNA: TGTGCCAGCGCCCAGGGGATGGCTACTGAAGCTTTCTTT
CDR3: CASAQGMATEAFF

size: -
J: TRBJ1-5
D: TRBD1
V: TRBV15
DNA: TGTGCCACCAGCCTGACAGGGCTCAATCAGCCCCAGCATTTT
CDR3: CATSLTGLNQPQHF

size: -
J: TRBJ2-7
D: -
V: TRBV7-2
DNA: TGTGCCAGCAGCTTAGCGGTGGGGGCGCTCTACGAGCAGTACTTC
CDR3: CASSLAVGALYEQYF

size: once
J: TRBJ1-2
D: TRBD1
V: TRBV10-3
DNA: TGTGCCATCAGTGCACTACAGGGGGCACAGTATGGCTACACCTTC
CDR3: CAISALQGAQYGYTF

size: -
J: TRBJ1-4
D: TRBD1
V: TRBV30
DNA: TGTGCCTGGAAGGACAGGGGGAACGAAAAACTGTTTTTT
CDR3: CAWKDRGNEKLFF

size: -
J: TRBJ1-5
D: TRBD1
V: TRBV6-6
DNA: TGTGCCAGCAGTTACCCAACAGGGGGCGGCAATCAGCCCCAGCATTTT
CDR3: CASSYPTGGGNQPQHF

size: few
J: TRBJ2-2
D: -
V: TRBV10-1
DNA: TGCGCCAGCAGTGATAACAGTAAGAACACCGGGGAGCTGTTTTTT
CDR3: CASSDNSKNTGELFF

size: -
J: TRBJ1-2
D: -
V: TRBV5-6
DNA: TGTGCCAGCAGCTTGGGACAGCCGCCGTCTGGCTACACCTTC
CDR3: CASSLGQPPSGYTF

size: -
J: TRBJ2-7
D: -
V: TRBV9
DNA: TGTGCCAGCAGCGTGGCAGGGCCCTCCTACGAGCAGTACTTC
CDR3: CASSVAGPSYEQYF

size: -
J: TRBJ2-1
D: TRBD2
V: TRBV29-1
DNA: TGCAGCGCTGGGACTAGCGGGGTCAGTGAGCAGTTCTTC
CDR3: CSAGTSGVSEQFF

size: -
J: TRBJ2-1
D: -
V: TRBV7-6
DNA: TGTGCCAGCAGCTCACGGGTTGATGAGCAGTTCTTC
CDR3: CASSSRVDEQFF

size: -
J: TRBJ2-4
D: TRBD1
V: TRBV27
DNA: TGTGCCAGCAGTTGGGACACAGGGGGAGCCAAAAACATTCAGTACTTC
CDR3: CASSWDTGGAKNIQYF

size: -
J: TRBJ2-3
D: TRBD2
V: TRBV5-1
DNA: TGCGCCAGCAGCCTCGGAGGTCTAGCGGGGGGCACAGATACGCAGTATTTT
CDR3: CASSLGGLAGGTDTQYF

size: -
J: TRBJ1-2
D: TRBD1
V: TRBV5-1
DNA: TGCGCCAGCAGCTTTGACAGGGCGGATGGCTACACCTTC
CDR3: CASSFDRADGYTF

size: few
J: TRBJ1-1
D: -
V: TRBV19
DNA: TGTGCCAGTAGTATCGGCGGGGGATTAGTCACTGAAGCTTTCTTT
CDR3: CASSIGGGLVTEAFF

size: -
J: TRBJ1-2
D: TRBD1
V: TRBV29-1
DNA: TGCAGCGTCCAAAAGTACGACAGGGGAGGGCATGGCTACACCTTC
CDR3: CSVQKYDRGGHGYTF

size: once
J: TRBJ1-1
D: TRBD1
V: TRBV9
DNA: TGTGCCAGCAGCGCCGGGGACAGGAACACTGAAGCTTTCTTT
CDR3: CASSAGDRNTEAFF

size: few
J: TRBJ2-3
D: -
V: TRBV9
DNA: TGTGCCAGCAGCGTATCCTCTAACACAGATACGCAGTATTTT
CDR3: CASSVSSNTDTQYF

size: -
J: TRBJ2-2
D: -
V: TRBV6-5
DNA: TGTGCCAGCAGTTACGGGGGCGCGATCGGGGAGCTGTTTTTT
CDR3: CASSYGGAIGELFF

size: -
J: TRBJ1-1
D: TRBD1
V: TRBV5-4
DNA: TGTGCCAGCAGCACGGGGACAGTTACTGAAGCTTTCTTT
CDR3: CASSTGTVTEAFF

size: once
J: TRBJ2-3
D: TRBD2
V: TRBV29-1
DNA: TGCAGCGTTGGGGGGACTAGCGGGAAATACACAGATACGCAGTATTTT
CDR3: CSVGGTSGKYTDTQYF

size: -
J: TRBJ1-5
D: -
V: TRBV28
DNA: TGTGCCAGCAGTTTAACCAGGGGTAGGGACAATCAGCCCCAGCATTTT
CDR3: CASSLTRGRDNQPQHF

size: -
J: TRBJ2-5
D: -
V: TRBV25-1
DNA: TGTGCCAGCAGTGAATGGGTGGGAGCGGACCAAGAGACCCAGTACTTC
CDR3: CASSEWVGADQETQYF